These 27 T cell receptor beta chains originate from one sample sequenced in a study of CD8 T cells in Susac syndrome. Reverse transcription of about 0.45 to 1 ug RNA was performed with random hexamers. TCRdb passed the immunoSEQ multiplex PCR reads through MiXCR, listing each CDR3 protein once. The profile covers roughly 190,000 distinct CDR3 sequences, with over 90% appearing a single time and about 0.17% taken by the ten largest. The sample consisted of CD8+ T cells from PBMCs. The receptors were gathered from a human donor with Susac syndrome.

The chain uses TRBV13 and TRBJ2-7; D gene ambiguous. V was cut by 3 bases and J by 2 bases, with 8 bases left in between. The CDR3 is 13 amino acids. Germline-derived CDR1 and CDR2 are PRHDT and FYEKMQ (reference sequence). As DNA, the CDR3 is TGTGCCAGCAGCTTGGGCACCACCTACGAGCAGTACTTC. Amino acids: CASSLGTTYEQYF.

The chain employs TRBV28 and TRBJ1-5; no definite D call. There are 16 residues in the CDR3. The V end was cut by 2 bases, the J end by 3 bases, with 14 bases between. The germline V gene encodes CDR1 MDHEN and CDR2 SYDVKM. CDR3 nucleotides: TGTGCCAGCAGTTTAGCCGAGGTTCCGTTCAATCAGCCCCAGCATTTT. Its translation: CASSLAEVPFNQPQHF.

The rearrangement links TRBV12-3 or TRBV12-4 to TRBJ2-7; 8 bases are a match to TRBD1. V lost 5 bases and J lost 6; bases outside the gene matches: 12. This CDR3 is built from 15 residues. The CDR3 is CASSPVTGAFLEQYF. The CDR3 DNA is TGTGCCAGCAGTCCAGTGACAGGGGCGTTTCTCGAGCAGTACTTC.

The genes are TRBV30 and TRBJ2-1, with TRBD2 matching over 7 bases. The germline V gene encodes CDR1 GTSNPN and CDR2 SVGIG (reference sequence). The junction had 16 bases not matched to a gene; V was cut back by 5 bases and J by 0 bases. The CDR3 extends over 18 amino acids. The DNA of the CDR3 is TGTGCCTGGTCAAAAGTTGGGGCTAGCGGAATCTCCTACAATGAGCAGTTCTTC. This translates into CAWSKVGASGISYNEQFF.

The chain combines TRBV29-1 with TRBJ2-1; tentative D call: TRBD2 (7 bases). The V and J ends lost 4 bases and 0 bases respectively, with 13 bases between them. Germline values: CDR1 SQVTM, CDR2 ANQGSEA. This CDR3 region has 15 residues. This chain's CDR3 is CSVAGGEGSYNEQFF. CDR3 DNA: TGCAGCGTTGCGGGGGGCGAGGGCTCCTACAATGAGCAGTTCTTC.

J is TRBJ2-1 and V is TRBV20-1; D possibly corresponds to TRBD2 (6 bases). The CDR3 length is 13 residues. Germline V CDR1 and CDR2: DFQATT, SNEGSKA (reference sequence). Trimming removed 2 bases from V and 9 bases from J, with 14 bases in between. CDR3 region: CSARTRLVSEQFF. As DNA, the CDR3 is TGCAGTGCTAGAACCAGACTAGTCAGTGAGCAGTTCTTC.

The V and J genes are TRBV7-9 and TRBJ2-3; tentatively, D is TRBD2 (6 bases). Looked up from germline, CDR1 is SEHNR and CDR2 is FQNEAQ (reference sequence). The CDR3 totals 15 residues. The germline V and J ends were trimmed by 2 bases and 4 bases, with 13 bases remaining between them. DNA of the CDR3: TGTGCCAGCAGCTTATTCTCTAGCGTTTCAGATACGCAGTATTTT. Residues: CASSLFSSVSDTQYF.

V gene TRBV13 combines with J gene TRBJ1-2, with TRBD1 identical over 8 bases. After removal of 6 bases from V and 8 bases from J, the junction contained 8 bases not matched to a gene. Looked up from germline, CDR1 is PRHDT and CDR2 is FYEKMQ (reference sequence). The CDR3 length is 13 residues. The CDR3 bases are TGTGCCAGCAGTTTAAACAGGGGGATCGGCTACACCTTC. Its translation: CASSLNRGIGYTF.

This chain links TRBV3-1 with TRBJ2-2; 8 bases fit TRBD1. V shed 8 bases and J 0 bases; nucleotides not matched to a gene: 8. In germline, CDR1 is LGHDT, CDR2 YNNKEL (reference sequence). CDR3 size: 16 residues. The CDR3 region is CASRDRQLTNTGELFF. Here the CDR3 DNA reads TGTGCCAGCCGGGACAGGCAACTTACGAACACCGGGGAGCTGTTTTTT. The variable domain in full, completed from reference TRBV3-1 and TRBJ2-2, reads DTAVSQTPKYLVTQMGNDKSIKCEQNLGHDTMYWYKQDSKKFLKIMFSYNNKELIINETVPNRFSPKSPDKAHLNLHINSLELGDSAVYFCASRDRQLTNTGELFFGEGSRLTVL.

The chain carries TRBV7-9 and TRBJ1-1; D remains ambiguous. Germline V lookup: CDR1 SEHNR, CDR2 FQNEAQ (reference sequence). The CDR3 loop spans 12 amino acids. The V end was cut by 1 base, the J end by 11 bases, with 11 bases between. CDR3 residues: CASSLGEMDAFF. The CDR3 region has the DNA TGTGCCAGCAGCTTAGGAGAGATGGATGCTTTCTTT.

This clonotype came up once. This chain uses TRBV6-1 with TRBJ1-1; TRBD1 agrees at 9 bases. CDR3 length: 16 residues. The germline CDR1 and CDR2 sequences are MNHNS and SASEGT. The V segment lost 6 bases and the J segment 1 base; nucleotides outside the gene matches: 9. CDR3 in amino acids: CASRRIQGAGNTEAFF. The DNA of the CDR3 is TGTGCCAGCAGGAGGATACAGGGGGCAGGGAACACTGAAGCTTTCTTT.

This rearrangement joins TRBV20-1 to TRBJ1-2; D is uncertain. Germline V lookup: CDR1 DFQATT, CDR2 SNEGSKA (reference sequence). Trimming cost V 0 bases and J 8 bases, with 13 bases left between them. The length of the CDR3 is 13 residues. This CDR3 reads CSARDPDRQGYTF. In DNA, the CDR3 is TGCAGTGCTAGAGATCCGGACCGGCAAGGCTACACCTTC.

The chain recombines TRBV13 with TRBJ2-2; TRBD2 might be the D (6 bases). Germline V lookup: CDR1 PRHDT, CDR2 FYEKMQ (reference sequence). V lost 7 bases, J lost 1 base, and 13 bases lay in between. The CDR3 consists of 15 residues. The CDR3 loop reads CASTSEGGNTGELFF. Here the CDR3 DNA reads TGTGCCAGCACCTCCGAGGGAGGGAACACCGGGGAGCTGTTTTTT.

The chain joins TRBV20-1 to TRBJ2-3; D gene unclear. This CDR3 spans 13 amino acids. V lost 4 bases, J lost 7 bases, and 15 bases lay in between. CDR1 and CDR2 (germline): DFQATT, SNEGSKA (reference sequence). For the CDR3, the DNA is TGCAGTGCTATAAGCAGAGAAACCTATACGCAGTATTTT. It codes for CSAISRETYTQYF.

The chain combines TRBV12-3 or TRBV12-4 with TRBJ2-3, with a weak D call TRBD1 (5 bases). The CDR3 runs to 12 residues. V dropped 7 bases and J dropped 4 bases, with 9 bases sitting between them. The CDR3: CASKGDADTQYF. The CDR3 DNA is TGTGCCAGCAAAGGGGATGCAGATACGCAGTATTTT.

The V call is TRBV20-1, the J call TRBJ2-5; 13 nucleotides match TRBD2. V gave up 3 bases and J gave up 4 bases; unmatched junction bases: 5. In germline, CDR1 is DFQATT, CDR2 SNEGSKA (reference sequence). CDR3 length: 15 amino acids. The DNA of the CDR3 is TGCAGTGCTAGCCGGGGACTAGCGGGAAGAGAGACCCAGTACTTC. It is translated as CSASRGLAGRETQYF.

The chain couples TRBV30 to TRBJ1-2; no definite D call. Germline V CDR1 and CDR2: GTSNPN, SVGIG (reference sequence). This CDR3 has 11 amino acids. The V and J ends lost 3 bases and 8 bases respectively, with 10 bases between them. CDR3 sequence: CAWRSLSGYTF. The CDR3 DNA follows: TGTGCCTGGAGGTCCCTGTCCGGCTACACCTTC. Supplemented by reference TRBV30 and TRBJ1-2, the full variable domain reads SQTIHQWPATLVQPVGSPLSLECTVEGTSNPNLYWYRQAAGRGLQLLFYSVGIGQISSEVPQNLSASRPQDRQFILSSKKLLLSDSGFYLCAWRSLSGYTFGSGTRLTVV.

The V gene is TRBV10-3, the J gene TRBJ2-7, with TRBD2 matching over 13 bases. The CDR3 is 14 amino acids. The trim removed 8 bases at V and 4 bases at J, leaving 5 bases unmatched. Germline lookup yields CDR1 ENHRY and CDR2 SYGVKD. The CDR3 here is CAIFRTSGSYEQYF. The CDR3 nucleotides are TGTGCCATCTTCAGGACTAGCGGGAGTTACGAGCAGTACTTC.

The rearrangement uses TRBV25-1 and TRBJ2-7; the D gene is possibly TRBD2 (5 bases). Trimming left V 4 bases short and J 2 bases short, with 30 bases between. This CDR3 contains 20 residues. Germline V gene data show CDR1 as MGHDK and CDR2 as SYGVNS. DNA of the CDR3: TGTGCCAGCAGTGGACATCGGGAAGGCCAAAACTTCGCCATTCCCTACGAGCAGTACTTC. Protein product: CASSGHREGQNFAIPYEQYF.

The genes are TRBV20-1 and TRBJ2-7, with TRBD2 matching over 8 bases. J lost 1 base, V lost 3 bases, and 11 bases had no gene match. The germline gives CDR1 DFQATT, CDR2 SNEGSKA (reference sequence). This CDR3 region has 16 residues. CDR3 DNA: TGCAGTGCTAGGGCCCTCTTGGTAGCGGGATCCTACGAGCAGTACTTC. Translated, it gives CSARALLVAGSYEQYF.

The CDR3 loop is CASSVDGGANTQYF. For the CDR3, the DNA is TGTGCCAGCAGCGTAGACGGGGGGGCAAATACGCAGTATTTT. V and J are TRBV9 and TRBJ2-3, with 8 nucleotides matching TRBD2. The germline gives CDR1 SGDLS, CDR2 YYNGEE. J was trimmed by 7 bases and V by 0 bases; bases with no gene match: 4. The CDR3 sequence is 14 residues long.

This clonotype was detected a few times. This sequence joins TRBV20-1 and TRBJ1-1; D gene unclear. CDR1 and CDR2 from the germline V gene are DFQATT and SNEGSKA (reference sequence). Trimming left V 3 bases short and J 1 base short, with 9 bases between. CDR3 length: 13 amino acids. The CDR3 DNA reads TGCAGTGCTAGGGGTGGAGGGAACACTGAAGCTTTCTTT. This codes for CSARGGGNTEAFF.

J is TRBJ2-2 and V is TRBV25-1, with D possibly called TRBD1 or TRBD2 (5 bases each). The CDR3 consists of 16 residues. Trimming pared 5 bases from V and 4 bases from J, leaving 17 bases between. The V gene's germline CDR1 is MGHDK and CDR2 SYGVNS. The CDR3 coding sequence is TGTGCCAGCAGTCCGACATCCGGGACCGTCACCGGGGAGCTGTTTTTT. Amino acid sequence: CASSPTSGTVTGELFF.

The chain couples TRBV4-2 to TRBJ1-1; TRBD1 aligns across 8 bases. Germline V gene data show CDR1 as LGHNA and CDR2 as YNFKEQ. V dropped 6 bases and J dropped 0; count of bases not matched to a gene: 9. The CDR3 extends over 16 amino acids. The DNA for the CDR3 is TGTGCCAGCAGTCCCGGGACAGGTGAAATGAACACTGAAGCTTTCTTT. Its protein is CASSPGTGEMNTEAFF.

The gene calls are TRBV4-1 and TRBJ1-1, with D maybe TRBD1 (6 bases). The CDR3 is 15 amino acids. Trimming shortened V by 1 base and J by 0 bases, and 9 bases separated the two germline ends. CDR1 MGHRA and CDR2 YSYEKL come from the germline V gene. Here the CDR3 reads CASSQGRGMNTEAFF. For the CDR3, the DNA is TGCGCCAGCAGCCAAGGGAGGGGGATGAACACTGAAGCTTTCTTT.

The chain combines TRBV20-1 with TRBJ2-5; TRBD2 might be the D (5 bases). The CDR3 spans 14 residues. V lost 3 bases and J lost 2, with 13 bases in between. In germline, CDR1 is DFQATT, CDR2 SNEGSKA (reference sequence). CDR3: CSARPRTHQETQYF. The CDR3 DNA sequence: TGCAGTGCTAGGCCCCGGACTCATCAAGAGACCCAGTACTTC.

This chain uses TRBV15 with TRBJ2-7; 8 nucleotides align to TRBD1. Looked up from germline, CDR1 is LNHNV and CDR2 is YYDKDF (reference sequence). The CDR3 sequence is 15 residues long. V shed 0 bases, J shed 5 bases, and the junction held 6 bases outside the gene matches. CDR3 coding DNA: TGTGCCACCAGCAGAGAGGGACAGGAATCCCACGAGCAGTACTTC. Encoded protein: CATSREGQESHEQYF.